This T cell receptor (beta chain) is drawn from a study of blood T cell repertoires in COVID-19. Study context: Spain, Italy and the United States supplied samples that represented acute and convalescent COVID-19. The cDNA or gDNA used as material had been derived from T cells, B-cell-depleted T cells, or PBMCs.

The authors' processing: Estimation of nucleated cell counts was performed using reference gene primer amplification. Sequencing was performed with immunoSEQ multiplex PCR; in TCRdb, only in-frame clones are kept and a portion is missing. The V and J calls and clone size come from that table; D and trimming were worked out from the DNA. The repertoire consists of about 59,000 clones, with roughly 91% occurring once and the leading ten covering over 7.5%. The CDR3 has 14 amino acids. Germline CDR1 is LGHDT and CDR2 is YNNKEL (reference sequence). V shed 4 bases and J 5 bases; nucleotides not matched to a gene: 2.

This receptor was obtained from a human donor in a cohort sampled during active COVID-19. Source material: peripheral blood. This sequence joins TRBV3-1 (or the pseudogene TRBV3-2) and TRBJ1-5; 10 bases align to TRBD1. The CDR3 spells CASSPTGGDQPQHF. The CDR3 region has the DNA TGTGCCAGCAGCCCGACAGGGGGCGATCAGCCCCAGCATTTT.